These 20 T cell receptor beta chains were sequenced from one sample in a study of regulatory T cells in long-lasting Graves disease. Construction of the TCR beta libraries employed iRepertoire HTBI primers in conjunction with Arm-PCR of CDR3 regions. MiXCR, applied by TCRdb to the multiplex PCR reads, yields one record per CDR3 protein. Among hundreds of thousands of distinct CDR3 sequences listed, about 16% were seen once. Time point denoted: newly diagnosed GD, antithyroid drugs for less than 3 months. TCR sequences were obtained from RNA taken from PBMCs. The same sample was also studied in work on T cells in Graves' hyperthyroidism and ophthalmopathy.

The material was peripheral blood mononuclear cells (PBMCs), obtained at new diagnosis, from a patient treated with antithyroid drugs. These receptors were obtained from a woman aged 35-65 years with Graves disease.

Note on this clonotype: This may be a read error: a much more frequent sequence differs by one nucleotide. The CDR3 reads CASSLKGDSCNEQFF. CDR3 nucleotides: TGCGCCAGCAGCTTAAAGGGAGATTCCTGCAATGAGCAGTTCTTC. The genes are TRBV5-1 and TRBJ2-1; tentative D call: TRBD2 (5 bases). The CDR3 totals 15 residues. Germline V gene sequence: CDR1 SGHRS, CDR2 YFSETQ.

This clonotype was counted ten times or more. The CDR3: CASSNSLGEQYF. For the CDR3, the DNA is TGTGCCAGCAGTAACTCCTTGGGAGAGCAGTACTTC. This chain joins TRBV12-3 or TRBV12-4 and TRBJ2-7; D not certain. V shed 5 bases and J shed 7 bases, with 12 bases lying between them. This CDR3 has 12 amino acids.

This clonotype was counted between two and nine times. The chain is built from TRBV28 and TRBJ1-6, with D perhaps matching TRBD1 (5 bases). The CDR3 runs 16 residues. Germline assignment: CDR1 MDHEN and CDR2 SYDVKM. Trimming pared 5 bases from V and 11 bases from J, leaving 22 bases between. The CDR3 is CASSDGALLFPAPLHF. Written as DNA, the CDR3 is TGTGCCAGCAGTGACGGGGCCCTTCTTTTCCCGGCACCCCTCCACTTT. The full variable domain, completed using reference TRBV28 and TRBJ1-6, is DVKVTQSSRYLVKRTGEKVFLECVQDMDHENMFWYRQDPGLGLRLIYFSYDVKMKEKGDIPEGYSVSREKKERFSLILESASTNQTSMYLCASSDGALLFPAPLHFGNGTRLTVT.

This chain uses TRBV6-4 with TRBJ2-5, with 8 positions matching TRBD2. This CDR3 spans 18 amino acids. The germline V gene has CDR1 MRHNA and CDR2 SNTAGT. J was trimmed by 5 bases and V by 5 bases; bases with no gene match: 19. CDR3 protein: CASSRPEPRGGRGETQYF. The DNA for the CDR3 is TGTGCCAGCAGTCGACCCGAACCTCGGGGGGGCCGTGGGGAGACCCAGTACTTC.

This clonotype has ten or more counts. The chain joins TRBV20-1 to TRBJ2-7, with TRBD1 matching 9 bases. The length of the CDR3 is 14 residues. With V trimmed by 4 bases and J by 4 bases, 8 bases remained unmatched. Germline V gene sequence: CDR1 DFQATT, CDR2 SNEGSKA (reference sequence). The CDR3 here is CSATPTGGRYEQYF. CDR3 in DNA: TGCAGTGCTACCCCGACAGGGGGTAGATACGAGCAGTACTTC.

Many counts were recorded for this clonotype. V gene TRBV9 combines with J gene TRBJ1-1, with 8 bases aligning to TRBD1. J lost 4 bases, V lost 4 bases, and 9 bases had no gene match. The CDR3 contains 15 residues. Germline V gene sequence: CDR1 SGDLS, CDR2 YYNGEE. The CDR3 nucleotides are TGTGCCAGCAGCCCCCGACAGGGGAGAACCACTGAAGCTTTCTTT. Its protein product is CASSPRQGRTTEAFF.

The chain combines TRBV29-1 with TRBJ2-7; 8 nucleotides line up with TRBD1. CDR3 length: 14 amino acids. The ends lost 4 bases at V and 0 bases at J; junction bases unmatched: 5. Germline loops: CDR1 SQVTM, CDR2 ANQGSEA. CDR3 amino acids: CSVARDRSSYEQYF. The CDR3 region has the DNA TGCAGCGTTGCCCGGGACAGGAGCTCCTACGAGCAGTACTTC.

This clonotype has only a few counts. J is TRBJ1-5 and V is TRBV20-1, with D tentatively TRBD1 (5 bases). The V gene lost 3 bases and the J gene lost 9 bases, with 15 bases spanning the gap. There are 13 residues in the CDR3. Per germline, CDR1 DFQATT and CDR2 SNEGSKA (reference sequence). CDR3 protein: CSARGEEEVPQHF. CDR3 coding DNA: TGCAGTGCTAGGGGGGAGGAGGAGGTGCCCCAGCATTTT.

As DNA, the CDR3 is TGTGCCTGGAGTGTGGGAAAGGGCACAGATACGCAGTATTTT. It is translated as CAWSVGKGTDTQYF. V is TRBV30 and J is TRBJ2-3; no clear D gene. The length of the CDR3 is 14 residues. The V and J ends lost 0 bases and 1 base respectively, with 8 bases between them. Germline V gene data show CDR1 as GTSNPN and CDR2 as SVGIG (reference sequence).

This clonotype showed up just a few times. The chain combines TRBV4-2 with TRBJ1-1; 10 bases agree with TRBD1. V was clipped by 3 bases and J by 6 bases; unmatched bases: 7. Germline V gene sequence: CDR1 LGHNA, CDR2 YNFKEQ. The CDR3 is made up of 15 amino acids. The CDR3 nucleotides are TGTGCCAGCAGCCAGAACCGGGACAGGGGCTCTGAAGCTTTCTTT. It specifies CASSQNRDRGSEAFF.

The sample holds many counts of this clonotype. V usage is TRBV3-1 and J usage is TRBJ2-5; D unclear. Germline CDR1 reads LGHDT; CDR2 reads YNNKEL (reference sequence). This CDR3 has 16 residues. Trimming cost V 3 bases and J 2 bases, with 16 bases left between them. CDR3 protein: CASSHLVLGKQETQYF. DNA for the CDR3: TGTGCCAGCAGCCATCTCGTCCTTGGCAAACAAGAGACCCAGTACTTC.

This clonotype was seen repeatedly, ten times or more. The rearrangement links TRBV3-1 to TRBJ1-1; the D gene is possibly TRBD1 (5 bases). Germline-derived CDR1 and CDR2 are LGHDT and YNNKEL (reference sequence). Trimming left V 4 bases short and J 6 bases short, with 12 bases between. The length of the CDR3 is 13 residues. CDR3 protein: CASSPWDLSEAFF. Written as DNA, the CDR3 is TGTGCCAGCAGCCCATGGGACTTATCTGAAGCTTTCTTT.

The J gene is TRBJ2-7, the V gene TRBV3-1; TRBD1 matches 7 bases. In germline, CDR1 is LGHDT, CDR2 YNNKEL (reference sequence). The CDR3 is 15 residues long. Trimming removed 1 base from V and 5 bases from J; junction bases left unmatched: 8. In DNA, the CDR3 is TGTGCCAGCAGCCAAGGGGACAGTACTTCGGACGAGCAGTACTTC. It specifies CASSQGDSTSDEQYF.

This clonotype was seen more than once but under ten times. The chain links TRBV25-1 to TRBJ1-5; D unclear. The germline CDR1 and CDR2 sequences are MGHDK and SYGVNS. This CDR3 contains 14 residues. The V and J ends lost 1 base and 4 bases respectively, with 8 bases between them. Written as DNA, the CDR3 is TGTGCCAGCAGTGAATCGGGGTATAATCAGCCCCAGCATTTT. Encoded protein: CASSESGYNQPQHF.

As to this clonotype: A much larger clone lies one base from this, so it may be a read error. The CDR3 does not end in the conserved phenylalanine or tryptophan, so this is likely a read error. This chain links TRBV19 with TRBJ1-1; D might be TRBD1 (5 bases). The CDR3 extends over 13 amino acids. The germline V gene has CDR1 LNHDA and CDR2 SQIVND (reference sequence). Trimming cost V 11 bases and J 1 base, with 14 bases left between them. CDR3 sequence: CASAGTENTEAFL. CDR3 in DNA: TGTGCCTCAGCTGGGACCGAGAACACTGAAGCTTTCCTT.

In its sample, this clonotype was seen many times. The V call is TRBV19, the J call TRBJ1-5; D is undetermined. This CDR3 is 13 amino acids long. Per germline, CDR1 LNHDA and CDR2 SQIVND (reference sequence). Trimming removed 0 bases at V and 7 bases at J, with 7 bases between. The CDR3 is CASSIDYDQPQHF. CDR3 nucleotides: TGTGCCAGTAGTATAGATTACGACCAGCCCCAGCATTTT.

This clonotype has just one count. A clone one base away is much larger, so this may be a read error. This chain connects TRBV7-8 to TRBJ2-5; TRBD1 agrees at 8 bases. Germline values: CDR1 SGHVS, CDR2 FQNEAQ. This CDR3 comprises 14 residues. The DNA of the CDR3 is TGTGCCAGCAGCTCGCAGGGGGCAGCGGAGACCCGGTACTTC. Protein product: CASSSQGAAETRYF. The variable domain in full, completed from reference TRBV7-8 and TRBJ2-5, reads GAGVSQSPRYKVAKRGQDVALRCDPISGHVSLFWYQQALGQGPEFLTYFQNEAQLDKSGLPSDRFFAERPEGSVSTLKIQRTQQEDSAVYLCASSSQGAAETRYFGPGTRLLVL.

This clonotype was seen repeatedly, ten times or more. The rearrangement links TRBV12-3 or TRBV12-4 to TRBJ1-2; the D gene is possibly TRBD1 (6 bases). The CDR3 is made up of 15 amino acids. V was trimmed by 2 bases and J by 7 bases, leaving 17 bases between them. The CDR3 here is CASSLFFGQPRGYTF. The CDR3 DNA reads as TGTGCCAGCAGTTTATTTTTCGGACAGCCTCGTGGCTACACCTTC.

The chain couples TRBV9 to TRBJ2-2; perhaps D is TRBD1 or TRBD2 (5 bases each). Deletions cut 3 bases from V and 3 bases from J, with 15 bases between. The CDR3 consists of 16 residues. CDR1 and CDR2 from the germline V gene are SGDLS and YYNGEE. The CDR3 spells CASSATTGRYTGELFF. CDR3 nucleotides: TGTGCCAGCAGCGCCACCACGGGACGCTACACCGGGGAGCTGTTTTTT. Based on the CDR3 plus reference TRBV9 and TRBJ2-2, the full variable domain is DSGVTQTPKHLITATGQRVTLRCSPRSGDLSVYWYQQSLDQGLQFLIQYYNGEERAKGNILERFSAQQFPDLHSELNLSSLELGDSALYFCASSATTGRYTGELFFGEGSRLTVL.

The chain recombines TRBV7-9 with TRBJ2-4, with D perhaps matching TRBD2 (6 bases). Germline V gives CDR1 SEHNR, CDR2 FQNEAQ (reference sequence). This CDR3 contains 17 residues. Deletions cut 4 bases from V and 0 bases from J, with 16 bases between. The CDR3 nucleotides are TGTGCCAGCAGCTCATTCGGGGGAGAGATAGCCAAAAACATTCAGTACTTC. This translates into CASSSFGGEIAKNIQYF.